Shown below are 13 T cell receptor beta chains from a single sample sequenced in a study of cytomegalovirus exposure and HLA in healthy donors. Some clones are missing from TCRdb's copy, which holds only in-frame ones; the method was immunoSEQ multiplex PCR. Of about 360,000 clones listed, 80% to 90% are singletons. The source material was PBMCs. The receptors were gathered from a woman between 18 and 30 years old in good health and CMV-seronegative.

The chain carries TRBV28 and TRBJ2-1, with 7 nucleotides matching TRBD2. The CDR3 is made up of 14 amino acids. V was clipped by 7 bases and J by 1 base; unmatched bases: 4. Germline assignment: CDR1 MDHEN and CDR2 SYDVKM. Written as DNA, the CDR3 is TGTGCCAGCACCAGCGGGGATTCCTACAATGAGCAGTTCTTC. Translating it yields CASTSGDSYNEQFF.

The chain uses TRBV9 and TRBJ2-2; 7 bases align to TRBD2. Per the germline V gene, CDR1 is SGDLS and CDR2 is YYNGEE. CDR3 length equals 17 residues. J was trimmed by 5 bases and V by 1 base; bases with no gene match: 11. This CDR3 reads CASSVTGTIRGTGELFF. Written as DNA, the CDR3 is TGTGCCAGCAGCGTAACCGGGACTATAAGGGGTACCGGGGAGCTGTTTTTT.

The rearrangement uses TRBV4-1 and TRBJ2-2, with 9 bases aligning to TRBD2. V shed 1 base, J shed 7 bases, and the junction held 10 bases outside the gene matches. The CDR3 runs 17 residues. CDR1 and CDR2 (germline): MGHRA, YSYEKL. The CDR3 loop reads CASSQVVAGVGDGELFF. In DNA, the CDR3 is TGCGCCAGCAGCCAAGTGGTAGCGGGAGTCGGGGACGGGGAGCTGTTTTTT.

This chain joins TRBV9 and TRBJ2-2; D gene ambiguous. Germline values: CDR1 SGDLS, CDR2 YYNGEE. Trimming took 0 bases from V and 5 from J, leaving 5 bases between them. The CDR3 length is 13 residues. The DNA for the CDR3 is TGTGCCAGCAGCGTAGCTGAGACCGGGGAGCTGTTTTTT. Its translation is CASSVAETGELFF. The entire variable domain, with the rest obtained from reference TRBV9 and TRBJ2-2, is as follows: DSGVTQTPKHLITATGQRVTLRCSPRSGDLSVYWYQQSLDQGLQFLIQYYNGEERAKGNILERFSAQQFPDLHSELNLSSLELGDSALYFCASSVAETGELFFGEGSRLTVL.

The V and J genes are TRBV5-1 and TRBJ1-5; 8 bases fit TRBD1. Germline trimming cut 5 bases from V and 2 bases from J; bases unmatched to any gene: 6. The CDR3 covers 15 residues. Germline V gene data show CDR1 as SGHRS and CDR2 as YFSETQ. The CDR3 nucleotides read TGCGCCAGCAGAGAGACAGGGGCGGGCAATCAGCCCCAGCATTTT. Residues: CASRETGAGNQPQHF.

The rearrangement links TRBV5-6 to TRBJ1-3, with TRBD1 as a possible D gene (5 bases). This CDR3 is built from 14 residues. In germline, CDR1 is SGHDT, CDR2 YYEEEE. Trimming took off 4 bases at V and 2 bases at J, with 10 bases between the two ends. CDR3 nucleotide sequence: TGTGCCAGCAGCCGGCGGGGGGCTGGAAACACCATATATTTT. Translating it yields CASSRRGAGNTIYF.

The rearrangement links TRBV6-5 to TRBJ1-2; 8 bases line up with TRBD1. The germline gives CDR1 MNHEY, CDR2 SVGAGI. This CDR3 has 13 amino acids. Trimming cost V 6 bases and J 7 bases; bases outside gene matches: 7. CDR3 DNA: TGTGCCAGCAGCCAGGACAGGGTCGGTGGCTACACCTTC. Encoded protein: CASSQDRVGGYTF.

V is TRBV6-5 and J is TRBJ2-7, with 8 bases identical to TRBD1. Germline lookup yields CDR1 MNHEY and CDR2 SVGAGI. The CDR3 runs 14 residues. J was trimmed by 0 bases and V by 6 bases; bases with no gene match: 4. This CDR3 is CASRRDRSSYEQYF. CDR3 in DNA: TGTGCCAGCAGGCGGGACAGGAGCTCCTACGAGCAGTACTTC.

This chain joins TRBV19 and TRBJ2-1, with 8 bases lining up with TRBD2. V was clipped by 3 bases and J by 6 bases; unmatched bases: 7. Per the germline V gene, CDR1 is LNHDA and CDR2 is SQIVND (reference sequence). This CDR3 contains 15 residues. The CDR3 loop reads CASSILSGSGNEQFF. CDR3 bases: TGTGCCAGTAGTATCCTCAGCGGGAGTGGCAATGAGCAGTTCTTC.

The rearrangement links TRBV10-1 to TRBJ2-2; D is ambiguous. The CDR3 sequence is 12 residues long. Trimming took off 10 bases at V and 0 bases at J, with 6 bases between the two ends. The germline V gene encodes CDR1 WNHNN and CDR2 SYGVQD (reference sequence). The CDR3 coding sequence is TGCGCCACCGGTTCGAACACCGGGGAGCTGTTTTTT. It codes for CATGSNTGELFF.

To note about this clone: The sample holds other DNA sequences that translate to the same CDR3. This chain joins TRBV5-4 and TRBJ2-5, with D hard to call. The CDR3 spans 13 residues. V was clipped by 1 base and J by 4 bases, with 8 bases between them. Germline values: CDR1 SGHNT, CDR2 YYREEE (reference sequence). The CDR3 DNA sequence: TGTGCCAGCAGCTTGCGAGGCGGAGAGACCCAGTACTTC. This codes for CASSLRGGETQYF.

This chain joins TRBV29-1 and TRBJ1-1; 9 bases align to TRBD1. The CDR3 is 13 amino acids. Germline V gene sequence: CDR1 SQVTM, CDR2 ANQGSEA. J was trimmed by 5 bases and V by 4 bases; bases with no gene match: 5. The CDR3 DNA follows: TGCAGCGTTGTAGGGACAGGGCTGACTGAAGCTTTCTTT. Amino acid sequence: CSVVGTGLTEAFF.

The rearrangement joins TRBV9 to TRBJ2-3; D is ambiguous. The germline gives CDR1 SGDLS, CDR2 YYNGEE. This CDR3 is built from 14 residues. The V end lost 6 bases, the J end lost 2 bases, and 13 bases lay between the germline ends. The chain's CDR3 is CASTARLPTDTQYF. In DNA, the CDR3 is TGTGCCAGCACCGCGCGGTTGCCCACAGATACGCAGTATTTT.